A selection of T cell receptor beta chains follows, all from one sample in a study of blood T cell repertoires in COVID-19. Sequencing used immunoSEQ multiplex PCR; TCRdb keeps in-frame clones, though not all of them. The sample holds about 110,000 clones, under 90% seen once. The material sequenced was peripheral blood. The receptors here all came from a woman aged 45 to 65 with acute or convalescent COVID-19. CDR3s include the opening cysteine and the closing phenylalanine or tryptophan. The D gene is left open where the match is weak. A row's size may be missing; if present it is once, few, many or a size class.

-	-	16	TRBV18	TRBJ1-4	CASSPDGQPTNEKLFF	TGTGCCAGCTCACCAGATGGACAGCCAACTAATGAAAAACTGTTTTTT
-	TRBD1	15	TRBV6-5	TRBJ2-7	CASSPGTGISYEQYF	TGTGCCAGCAGCCCCGGGACAGGGATCTCCTACGAGCAGTACTTC
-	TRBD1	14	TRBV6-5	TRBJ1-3	CASSYGTAGNTIYF	TGTGCCAGCAGTTACGGGACAGCTGGAAACACCATATATTTT
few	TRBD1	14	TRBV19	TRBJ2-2	CASRGTGVAGELFF	TGTGCCAGTCGGGGGACAGGGGTCGCCGGGGAGCTGTTTTTT
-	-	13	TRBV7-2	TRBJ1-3	CASSLSPENTIYF	TGTGCCAGCAGCTTATCCCCAGAAAACACCATATATTTT
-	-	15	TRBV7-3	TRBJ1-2	CASSSTGGLEYGYTF	TGTGCCAGCAGCTCGACGGGGGGCCTAGAATATGGCTACACCTTC
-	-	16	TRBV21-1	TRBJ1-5	CASSKWDIPRNQPQHF	TGTGCCAGCAGCAAATGGGACATCCCCCGCAATCAGCCCCAGCATTTT
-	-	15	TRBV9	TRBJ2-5	CASSVPRDSQETQYF	TGTGCCAGCAGCGTACCGCGGGACAGCCAAGAGACCCAGTACTTC
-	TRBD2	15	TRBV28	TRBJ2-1	CASSPTSGGLNEQFF	TGTGCCAGCAGTCCGACTAGCGGGGGGCTAAATGAGCAGTTCTTC
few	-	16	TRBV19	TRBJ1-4	CASSLTPGLRSRKLFF	TGTGCCAGTAGCCTTACCCCGGGACTCCGTTCTCGGAAACTGTTTTTT
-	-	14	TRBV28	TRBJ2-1	CASSFVQGLKEQFF	TGTGCCAGCAGTTTCGTCCAGGGACTCAAGGAGCAGTTCTTC
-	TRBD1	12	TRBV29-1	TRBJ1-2	CSVGQVDGGYTF	TGCAGCGTCGGACAGGTAGATGGTGGCTACACCTTC
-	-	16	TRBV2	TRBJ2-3	CASSGLRSAGTDTQYF	TGTGCCAGCAGTGGTCTTCGATCGGCAGGGACAGATACGCAGTATTTT
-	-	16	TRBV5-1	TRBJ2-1	CASSQTDTYNYNEQFF	TGCGCCAGCAGCCAAACGGACACTTACAACTACAATGAGCAGTTCTTC
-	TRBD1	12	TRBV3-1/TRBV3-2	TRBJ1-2	CASSQVTGVITF	TGTGCCAGCAGCCAAGTTACAGGGGTGATCACCTTC
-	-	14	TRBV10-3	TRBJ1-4	CAIRNGVVDEKLFF	TGTGCCATCAGGAACGGGGTTGTAGACGAAAAACTGTTTTTT
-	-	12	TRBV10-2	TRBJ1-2	CASSYQGNGYTF	TGCGCCAGCAGTTATCAGGGGAACGGCTACACCTTC
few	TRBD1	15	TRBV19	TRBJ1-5	CASTPGQGGPQPQHF	TGTGCCAGTACCCCTGGACAGGGAGGCCCACAGCCCCAGCATTTT
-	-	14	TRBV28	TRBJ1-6	CASRSGFYNSPLHF	TGTGCCAGCCGGTCGGGGTTCTATAATTCACCCCTCCACTTT
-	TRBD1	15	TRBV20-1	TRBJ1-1	CSASGAGQGNSEAFF	TGCAGTGCTAGTGGAGCTGGACAGGGAAATTCTGAAGCTTTCTTT
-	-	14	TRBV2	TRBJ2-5	CASSLDRYQETQYF	TGTGCCAGCAGTCTCGACAGGTACCAAGAGACCCAGTACTTC
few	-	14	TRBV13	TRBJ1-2	CASSPGGEVYGYTF	TGTGCCAGCAGCCCCGGGGGAGAAGTCTATGGCTACACCTTC
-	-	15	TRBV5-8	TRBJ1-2	CASSFASTETYGYTF	TGTGCCAGCAGCTTTGCTTCGACAGAGACCTATGGCTACACCTTC
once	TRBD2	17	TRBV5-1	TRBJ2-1	CASSLPTSGGPMDEQFF	TGCGCCAGCAGCTTACCGACTAGCGGGGGCCCTATGGATGAGCAGTTCTTC
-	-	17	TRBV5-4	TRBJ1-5	CASSLDGGQLGNQPQHF	TGTGCCAGCAGCTTGGATGGGGGACAATTGGGCAATCAGCCCCAGCATTTT
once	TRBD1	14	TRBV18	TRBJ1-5	CASSPKTGNQPQHF	TGTGCCAGCTCACCAAAGACAGGGAACCAGCCCCAGCATTTT
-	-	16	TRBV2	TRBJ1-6	CASSERQFTYNSPLHF	TGTGCCAGCAGTGAAAGACAGTTCACCTATAATTCACCCCTCCACTTT
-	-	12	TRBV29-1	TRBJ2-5	CSVAGQQETQYF	TGCAGCGTTGCAGGGCAACAAGAGACCCAGTACTTC
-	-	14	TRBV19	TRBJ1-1	CASSIRLPNTEAFF	TGTGCCAGTAGTATAAGACTCCCGAACACTGAAGCTTTCTTT
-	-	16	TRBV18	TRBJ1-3	CASSPPPQGFGNTIYF	TGTGCCAGCTCACCTCCTCCACAGGGATTTGGAAACACCATATATTTT
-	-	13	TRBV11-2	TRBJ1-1	CASSRQSGSEAFF	TGTGCCAGCAGCCGCCAAAGCGGGTCTGAAGCTTTCTTT
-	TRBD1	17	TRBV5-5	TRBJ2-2	CASSFRGTGESTGELFF	TGTGCCAGCAGCTTCCGAGGGACAGGGGAGAGCACCGGGGAGCTGTTTTTT
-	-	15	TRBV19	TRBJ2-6	CASSDQGSGANVLTF	TGTGCCAGTAGTGACCAGGGCTCTGGGGCCAACGTCCTGACTTTC
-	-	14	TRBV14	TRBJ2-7	CASSQFIGDYEQYF	TGTGCCAGCAGCCAATTCATAGGGGACTACGAGCAGTACTTC
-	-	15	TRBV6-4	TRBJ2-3	CASSPSGGGTDTQYF	TGTGCCAGCTCCCCCTCGGGCGGGGGCACAGATACGCAGTATTTT
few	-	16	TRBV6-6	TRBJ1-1	CASSSPSRAREPEAFF	TGTGCCAGCAGTTCCCCATCCCGGGCGAGGGAACCTGAAGCTTTCTTT
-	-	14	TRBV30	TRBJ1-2	CAWRRNSGLYGYTF	TGTGCCTGGAGAAGGAACAGTGGTCTTTATGGCTACACCTTC
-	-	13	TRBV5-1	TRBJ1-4	CASSPGPGEKLFF	TGCGCCAGCAGCCCCGGCCCCGGGGAAAAACTGTTTTTT
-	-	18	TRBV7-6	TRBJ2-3	CASSSPRGMSPSTDTQYF	TGTGCCAGCAGCTCCCCCCGCGGGATGTCACCTAGCACAGATACGCAGTATTTT
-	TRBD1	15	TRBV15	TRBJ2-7	CATSRGTGPSYEQYF	TGTGCCACCAGCAGGGGGACAGGGCCTTCCTACGAGCAGTACTTC
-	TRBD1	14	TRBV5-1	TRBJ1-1	CASSLTGVDTEAFF	TGCGCCAGCAGCTTGACAGGGGTGGACACTGAAGCTTTCTTT
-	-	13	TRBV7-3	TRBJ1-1	CASSLPPNTEAFF	TGTGCCAGCAGCCTTCCCCCCAACACTGAAGCTTTCTTT
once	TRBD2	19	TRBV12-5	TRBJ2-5	CASGLVVASGGAWGETQYF	TGTGCTAGTGGTTTGGTCGTGGCTAGCGGGGGGGCTTGGGGAGAGACCCAGTACTTC
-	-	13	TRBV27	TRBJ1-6	CASSSRVLLPLHF	TGTGCCAGCAGTTCCCGGGTCCTCCTACCCCTCCACTTT
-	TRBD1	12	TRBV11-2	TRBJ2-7	CASSLGQGEQYF	TGTGCCAGCAGCTTAGGACAGGGCGAGCAGTACTTC
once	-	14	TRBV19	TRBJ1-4	CASSISRRGEKLFF	TGTGCCAGTAGTATTTCTCGGAGGGGTGAAAAACTGTTTTTT
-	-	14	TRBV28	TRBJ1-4	CASSFTATNEKLFF	TGTGCCAGCAGCTTCACTGCAACTAATGAAAAACTGTTTTTT
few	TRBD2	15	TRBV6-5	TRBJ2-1	CASSYKAGAPNEQFF	TGTGCCAGCAGTTACAAAGCGGGGGCCCCCAATGAGCAGTTCTTC
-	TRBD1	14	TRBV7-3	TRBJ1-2	CASSPGGDRGHYTF	TGTGCCAGCAGTCCCGGCGGGGACAGGGGACATTACACCTTC
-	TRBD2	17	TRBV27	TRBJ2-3	CASSLWGLAGGTDTQYF	TGTGCCAGCAGTTTATGGGGACTAGCGGGGGGCACAGATACGCAGTATTTT
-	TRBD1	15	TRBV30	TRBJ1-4	CAWSRTGALNEKLFF	TGTGCCTGGAGTAGGACAGGGGCGCTTAATGAAAAACTGTTTTTT
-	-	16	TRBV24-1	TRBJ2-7	CATSDPTVGGFCEQYF	TGTGCCACCAGTGATCCGACGGTGGGAGGTTTCTGCGAGCAGTACTTC
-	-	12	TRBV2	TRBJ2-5	CASRRASETQYF	TGTGCCAGCAGGCGAGCGTCAGAGACCCAGTACTTC
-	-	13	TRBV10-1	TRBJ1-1	CASSDGGGGEAFF	TGCGCCAGCAGTGATGGGGGAGGAGGTGAAGCTTTCTTT
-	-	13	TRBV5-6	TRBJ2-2	CASSSQGTGELFF	TGTGCCAGCAGCTCGCAGGGCACCGGGGAGCTGTTTTTT
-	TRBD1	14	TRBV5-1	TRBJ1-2	CASSFGTGPNGYTF	TGCGCCAGCAGCTTCGGGACAGGTCCTAATGGCTACACCTTC
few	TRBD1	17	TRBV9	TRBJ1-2	CASSNRDRARKNYGYTF	TGTGCCAGCAGCAACCGGGACAGGGCGAGGAAAAACTATGGCTACACCTTC
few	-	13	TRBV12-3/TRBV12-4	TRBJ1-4	CASSLIEGEKLFF	TGTGCCAGCAGTTTAATTGAGGGTGAAAAACTGTTTTTT
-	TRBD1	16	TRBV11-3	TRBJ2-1	CASSLGGTGPYNEQFF	TGTGCCAGCAGCTTAGGTGGGACAGGCCCCTACAATGAGCAGTTCTTC